These 22 T cell receptor beta chains were all obtained from the same sample, sequenced in a study of patients and donors after allogeneic stem cell transplantation. TCRdb analysed the RT-PCR reads with MiXCR anew, one entry per CDR3 protein. Altogether some 150,000 distinct CDR3 sequences are present, about two fifths being singletons, with the ten largest covering 50%. Sequenced sample: blood, either unsorted or a sorted T cell fraction (not recorded which). These receptor sequences come from a human donor who was either an allogeneic HSCT recipient or a stem cell or donor lymphocyte infusion donor (not recorded which). It is not recorded whose cells these are; they may come from a transplant donor.

The V call is TRBV7-9, the J call TRBJ2-2; D is unresolved. CDR1 and CDR2 (germline): SEHNR, FQNEAQ (reference sequence). This CDR3 has 13 residues. V lost 7 bases to trimming and J lost 5 bases, with 11 bases between them. The CDR3 coding sequence is TGTGCCAGCACCGTTTCCGAGACCGGGGAGCTGTTTTTT. It encodes CASTVSETGELFF.

V is TRBV6-2 or TRBV6-3 and J is TRBJ1-1; 7 bases are shared with TRBD1. Germline trimming cut 5 bases from V and 3 bases from J; bases unmatched to any gene: 6. The CDR3 is made up of 14 amino acids. The V gene's germline CDR1 is MNHEY and CDR2 SVGEGT. CDR3 in amino acids: CASSQGTDYTEAFF. The CDR3 coding sequence is TGTGCCAGCAGTCAAGGGACAGACTACACTGAAGCTTTCTTT.

The V gene is TRBV10-3, the J gene TRBJ2-3, with TRBD2 matching over 8 bases. Germline-derived CDR1 and CDR2 are ENHRY and SYGVKD. This CDR3 region has 18 residues. V dropped 3 bases and J dropped 0; count of bases not matched to a gene: 11. The CDR3 reads CAISDGAGENPSTDTQYF. The CDR3 DNA is TGTGCCATCAGTGATGGAGCGGGGGAGAACCCTAGCACAGATACGCAGTATTTT.

This clonotype was recorded a few times. The chain couples TRBV25-1 to TRBJ1-4; D unclear. With 7 bases removed from V and 5 bases from J, the gap between germline ends came to 17 bases. Germline CDR1 MGHDK, CDR2 SYGVNS. The CDR3 covers 15 residues. CDR3 DNA sequence: TGTGCCAGCACCCCCTTATGGGATAGCAATGAAAAACTGTTTTTT. Its translation is CASTPLWDSNEKLFF. Complete variable domain (other parts from reference TRBV25-1 and TRBJ1-4): EADIYQTPRYLVIGTGKKITLECSQTMGHDKMYWYQQDPGMELHLIHYSYGVNSTEKGDLSSESTVSRIRTEHFPLTLESARPSHTSQYLCASTPLWDSNEKLFFGSGTQLSVL.

This clonotype was counted between two and nine times. This chain connects TRBV6-5 to TRBJ1-2, with TRBD1 matching 7 bases. The CDR3 runs 14 residues. V lost 5 bases and J lost 3; bases outside the gene matches: 6. From germline, CDR1 is MNHEY and CDR2 SVGAGI. The chain's CDR3 is CASSRGTVDYGYTF. The DNA of the CDR3 is TGTGCCAGCAGTCGAGGGACAGTCGACTATGGCTACACCTTC.

This CDR3 is CASSADLQANEKLFF. CDR3 coding DNA: TGTGCCAGCAGCGCCGACCTTCAAGCTAATGAAAAACTGTTTTTT. The chain recombines TRBV9 with TRBJ1-4; the D is unclear. This CDR3 region has 15 residues. The ends were cut back, 3 bases at V and 3 bases at J, with 12 bases in the middle. Looked up from germline, CDR1 is SGDLS and CDR2 is YYNGEE.

This clonotype was counted many times. V and J are TRBV7-3 and TRBJ1-3; tentative D call: TRBD1 (5 bases). V shed 4 bases and J shed 0 bases, with 16 bases lying between them. CDR3 length equals 17 residues. CDR1 is SGHTA and CDR2 is FQGTGA in the germline V gene. CDR3 region: CASSWAQDRGSGNTIYF. The CDR3 DNA sequence: TGTGCCAGCAGCTGGGCTCAAGACAGAGGCTCTGGAAACACCATATATTTT.

This clonotype was seen more than once but under ten times. The chain couples TRBV12-3 or TRBV12-4 to TRBJ1-1; D possibly corresponds to TRBD1 (5 bases). The length of the CDR3 is 16 residues. The V end was cut by 3 bases, the J end by 0 bases, with 14 bases between. CDR3 amino acids: CASSLARGELNTEAFF. The CDR3 DNA follows: TGTGCCAGCAGTTTGGCCCGGGGGGAGTTGAACACTGAAGCTTTCTTT.

This chain links TRBV4-3 with TRBJ1-1; D gene unclear. The CDR3 is made up of 15 amino acids. Germline V CDR1 and CDR2: LGHNA, YSLEER. The V end was cut by 2 bases, the J end by 1 base, with 11 bases between. As DNA, the CDR3 is TGCGCCAGCAGCCAAATAAAGGCAGCGAACACTGAAGCTTTCTTT. Its protein is CASSQIKAANTEAFF.

This clonotype came up many times. Relative to the germline gene, one junction end is altered; a read error may explain this. V is TRBV6-2 or TRBV6-3 and J is TRBJ1-5; D is possibly TRBD1 (6 bases). The CDR3 sequence is 12 residues long. Germline V CDR1 and CDR2: MNHEY, SVGEGT. CDR3 bases: TGTGCCAGCAGGGGGGGCAACCAGCCCCAGCATTTT. It is translated as CASRGGNQPQHF.

The rearrangement links TRBV6-5 to TRBJ2-2; no reliable D call. V was shortened by 2 bases and J by 7 bases, with 2 bases between the two germline ends. The length of the CDR3 is 11 residues. Germline V CDR1 and CDR2: MNHEY, SVGAGI. The CDR3 sequence is CASSYLGELFF. CDR3 nucleotides: TGTGCCAGCAGTTACCTCGGGGAGCTGTTTTTT.

This clonotype was counted a few times. The chain employs TRBV6-6 and TRBJ1-1; D is perhaps TRBD1 (5 bases). CDR1 MNHNY and CDR2 SVGAGI come from the germline V gene (reference sequence). CDR3 length: 16 residues. V shed 2 bases and J shed 5 bases, with 18 bases lying between them. The CDR3 DNA follows: TGTGCCAGCAGTTACCCGGCGGGGGTTGGGAAGACTGAAGCTTTCTTT. Residues: CASSYPAGVGKTEAFF.

The chain combines TRBV5-6 with TRBJ1-1, with 9 bases that match TRBD1. Germline lookup yields CDR1 SGHDT and CDR2 YYEEEE. This CDR3 contains 14 residues. Trimming removed 3 bases from V and 5 bases from J; junction bases left unmatched: 5. The CDR3 sequence is CASSSGQGRTEAFF. The CDR3 DNA follows: TGTGCCAGCAGCTCCGGACAGGGGAGGACTGAAGCTTTCTTT.

J is TRBJ1-6 and V is TRBV6-1; D is uncertain. CDR1 is MNHNS, CDR2 SASEGT, per germline. The CDR3 runs 14 residues. Between the trimmed V and J ends, which lost 8 bases and 4 bases, there was a span of 12 bases. CDR3 amino acids: CASLDRSYNSPLHF. The CDR3 DNA is TGTGCCAGCCTCGATCGGTCGTATAATTCACCCCTCCACTTT.

The sample holds many counts of this clonotype. This CDR3 is CASSWDGDGYTF. The DNA of the CDR3 is TGCGCCAGCAGCTGGGACGGCGATGGCTACACCTTC. The chain links TRBV5-1 to TRBJ1-2, with D maybe TRBD1 (5 bases). The length of the CDR3 is 12 residues. Looked up from germline, CDR1 is SGHRS and CDR2 is YFSETQ. Trimming cost V 3 bases and J 6 bases, with 9 bases left between them.

In its sample, this clonotype was seen a few times. The chain links TRBV29-1 to TRBJ1-5, with 7 bases lining up with TRBD1. The CDR3 has 12 amino acids. V lost 6 bases to trimming and J lost 4 bases; unmatched junction nucleotides: 3. The germline V gene encodes CDR1 SQVTM and CDR2 ANQGSEA. CDR3: CSVGTENQPQHF. The CDR3 nucleotides are TGCAGCGTGGGGACAGAAAATCAGCCCCAGCATTTT.

The chain is built from TRBV27 and TRBJ2-2; D gene uncertain. This CDR3 has 14 residues. The V gene's germline CDR1 is MNHEY and CDR2 SMNVEV (reference sequence). Trimming stripped 5 bases from V and 6 bases from J, with 13 bases between. CDR3 sequence: CASSIYHLSGELFF. For the CDR3, the DNA is TGTGCCAGCAGTATATACCACCTTTCCGGGGAGCTGTTTTTT.

This clonotype turned up a few times. The chain recombines TRBV20-1 with TRBJ1-1; D may be TRBD1 (5 bases). The CDR3 is 11 residues long. V gave up 6 bases and J gave up 1 base, with 6 bases separating them. The germline gives CDR1 DFQATT, CDR2 SNEGSKA (reference sequence). The CDR3, as DNA: TGCAGTGCAGGGGAGAACACTGAAGCTTTCTTT. It translates to CSAGENTEAFF.

The rearrangement joins TRBV12-3 or TRBV12-4 to TRBJ1-3; no clear D gene. The CDR3 length is 15 residues. V was cut by 6 bases and J by 0 bases, with 12 bases left in between. DNA of the CDR3: TGTGCCAGCAGCCGCCCGGAGGCCTCTGGAAACACCATATATTTT. This codes for CASSRPEASGNTIYF.

The chain uses TRBV20-1 and TRBJ1-2; D remains unclear. The V end lost 3 bases, the J end lost 8 bases, and 22 bases lay between the germline ends. Germline CDR1 DFQATT, CDR2 SNEGSKA (reference sequence). The CDR3 contains 15 residues. The CDR3 region has the DNA TGCAGTGCTAGCGACCATCCCGTCAGCAGAGGAGGCTACACCTTC. This sequence encodes CSASDHPVSRGGYTF.

This clonotype has just a few counts. This rearrangement joins TRBV20-1 to TRBJ1-6; possibly TRBD1 for D (6 bases). Germline values: CDR1 DFQATT, CDR2 SNEGSKA (reference sequence). This CDR3 is built from 12 residues. V was clipped by 6 bases and J by 14 bases, with 17 bases between them. CDR3 nucleotides: TGCAGTGCCCCGGTGCAGGGGCCCACCCTCCACTTT. Residues: CSAPVQGPTLHF.

The V call is TRBV9, the J call TRBJ1-2, with TRBD1 matching over 12 bases. Trimming took 0 bases from V and 4 from J; bases not matched to a gene: 4. Germline V gene lookup returns CDR1 SGDLS and CDR2 YYNGEE. CDR3 length: 16 residues. The CDR3 reads CASSVAGTGGGYGYTF. The CDR3, as DNA: TGTGCCAGCAGCGTAGCCGGGACAGGGGGCGGCTATGGCTACACCTTC. Full variable domain (missing parts from reference TRBV9 and TRBJ1-2): DSGVTQTPKHLITATGQRVTLRCSPRSGDLSVYWYQQSLDQGLQFLIQYYNGEERAKGNILERFSAQQFPDLHSELNLSSLELGDSALYFCASSVAGTGGGYGYTFGSGTRLTVV.